Presented here are 22 T cell receptor beta chains from one specimen sequenced in a study of control samples from healthy donors and cancer patients. Sequencing was performed with immunoSEQ multiplex PCR; in TCRdb, only in-frame clones are kept and a portion is missing. This table has some 110,000 clones, approximately 93% appearing once. Material: blood. These receptor sequences come from a man aged 25 to 40 in good health.

This clone was detected once. This rearrangement joins TRBV27 to TRBJ1-6, with D possibly being TRBD1 (6 bases). The V end was cut by 8 bases, the J end by 6 bases, with 14 bases between. The CDR3 runs 14 residues. The germline V gene encodes CDR1 MNHEY and CDR2 SMNVEV (reference sequence). CDR3 loop: CASATGQGNSPLHF. The CDR3 bases are TGTGCCAGCGCTACAGGGCAGGGTAATTCACCCCTCCACTTT.

This chain connects TRBV19 to TRBJ1-1; 7 nucleotides agree with TRBD1. Germline V CDR1 and CDR2: LNHDA, SQIVND (reference sequence). The CDR3 extends over 16 amino acids. J gave up 1 base and V 5 bases, and 10 bases lay outside the gene matches. CDR3 region: CASSSRRTGTNTEAFF. As DNA, the CDR3 is TGTGCCAGTAGTTCGAGGAGGACAGGAACGAACACTGAAGCTTTCTTT.

The chain carries TRBV4-1 and TRBJ2-6, with D perhaps given as TRBD1 or TRBD2 (5 bases each). The V and J ends lost 1 base and 2 bases respectively, with 9 bases between them. The CDR3 length is 16 residues. Germline values: CDR1 MGHRA, CDR2 YSYEKL. This CDR3 is CASSQVGTAGANVLTF. The CDR3 bases are TGCGCCAGCAGCCAAGTGGGGACGGCTGGGGCCAACGTCCTGACTTTC.

The count of this clone is one. The V call is TRBV18, the J call TRBJ1-5; D unresolved. The CDR3 runs to 12 residues. From germline, CDR1 is KGHSH and CDR2 LQKENI. V was cut by 6 bases and J by 7 bases, with 10 bases left in between. In nucleotides, the CDR3 is TGTGCCAGCTCTGGCCAAAACCAGCCCCAGCATTTT. Protein sequence: CASSGQNQPQHF.

The chain employs TRBV5-1 and TRBJ2-5, with D possibly being TRBD1 or TRBD2 (5 bases each). V was pared by 4 bases and J by 5 bases, with 15 bases between. The CDR3 sequence is 14 residues long. The germline V gene encodes CDR1 SGHRS and CDR2 YFSETQ. CDR3 DNA sequence: TGCGCCAGCAGCCTTGGGACGCCCCGGGAGACCCAGTACTTC. It encodes CASSLGTPRETQYF.

V gene TRBV2 combines with J gene TRBJ2-7; a possible D gene is TRBD1 (6 bases). V was cut by 6 bases and J by 9 bases, with 15 bases left in between. The CDR3 has 12 amino acids. The germline gives CDR1 SNHLY, CDR2 FYNNEI. The CDR3 coding sequence is TGTGCCAGCAGGAAGGACAGTCTGGGGCAGTACTTC. Translation: CASRKDSLGQYF.

The gene calls are TRBV3-1 (or the pseudogene TRBV3-2) and TRBJ1-5, with D tentatively TRBD1 (5 bases). CDR1 and CDR2 from the germline V gene are LGHDT and YNNKEL (reference sequence). V lost 3 bases and J lost 1, with 7 bases in between. The CDR3 totals 14 residues. The CDR3 sequence is CASSHPGSNQPQHF. DNA of the CDR3: TGTGCCAGCAGCCATCCAGGGAGCAATCAGCCCCAGCATTTT.

The chain couples TRBV4-1 to TRBJ2-3, with 7 bases matching TRBD1. There are 16 residues in the CDR3. Germline CDR1 reads MGHRA; CDR2 reads YSYEKL. Losses at the gene ends were 3 bases for V and 6 bases for J; bases not matched to a gene: 12. The CDR3 DNA reads as TGCGCCAGCAGCCAGGAACAGGGGCCCCCTTCCGATACGCAGTATTTT. Protein product: CASSQEQGPPSDTQYF.

The V call is TRBV7-9, the J call TRBJ2-1; D assignment may be TRBD1 or TRBD2 (5 bases each). This CDR3 spans 17 amino acids. Germline V gene sequence: CDR1 SEHNR, CDR2 FQNEAQ (reference sequence). The ends were cut back, 3 bases at V and 0 bases at J, with 15 bases in the middle. Here the CDR3 reads CASSLFGDGRSYNEQFF. The CDR3 DNA follows: TGTGCCAGCAGCTTGTTTGGGGACGGACGCTCCTACAATGAGCAGTTCTTC.

The chain uses TRBV15 and TRBJ1-5; TRBD1 matches 7 bases. J lost 3 bases, V lost 0 bases, and 8 bases had no gene match. This CDR3 is built from 17 residues. Germline V gene data show CDR1 as LNHNV and CDR2 as YYDKDF (reference sequence). The chain's CDR3 is CATSRDGIQGHNQPQHF. The CDR3 DNA reads as TGTGCCACCAGCAGAGATGGGATACAGGGGCACAATCAGCCCCAGCATTTT. Full variable domain (remainder filled in from reference TRBV15 and TRBJ1-5): DAMVIQNPRYQVTQFGKPVTLSCSQTLNHNVMYWYQQKSSQAPKLLFHYYDKDFNNEADTPDNFQSRRPNTSFCFLDIRSPGLGDTAMYLCATSRDGIQGHNQPQHFGDGTRLSIL.

V usage is TRBV2 and J usage is TRBJ2-1; D is tentatively TRBD1 or TRBD2 (5 bases each). Germline V lookup: CDR1 SNHLY, CDR2 FYNNEI. V lost 10 bases to trimming and J lost 7 bases, with 14 bases between them. This CDR3 has 12 amino acids. The CDR3 is CATGPHRNEQFF. CDR3 DNA: TGTGCCACGGGACCCCACCGAAATGAGCAGTTCTTC.

V gene TRBV3-1 (or the pseudogene TRBV3-2) combines with J gene TRBJ2-7, with 8 bases fitting TRBD2. Germline V gene data show CDR1 as LGHDT and CDR2 as YNNKEL (reference sequence). Trimming took 6 bases from V and 3 from J; bases not matched to a gene: 7. The length of the CDR3 is 14 residues. DNA of the CDR3: TGTGCCAGCAGTACCGGGACTAGTCTCTACGAGCAGTACTTC. The encoded protein is CASSTGTSLYEQYF.

The gene calls are TRBV2 and TRBJ2-5; 15 bases fit TRBD2. Per germline, CDR1 SNHLY and CDR2 FYNNEI. The length of the CDR3 is 21 residues. Losses at the gene ends were 1 base for V and 4 bases for J; bases not matched to a gene: 16. The CDR3 coding sequence is TGTGCCAGCAGTGAAGGGACTAGCGGGGGGGCCTTGTTGGGTCTCGGAGAGACCCAGTACTTC. Translation gives CASSEGTSGGALLGLGETQYF.

This clone was counted between two and nine times. The rearrangement joins TRBV5-4 to TRBJ2-7; D is possibly TRBD1 (5 bases). CDR1 SGHNT and CDR2 YYREEE come from the germline V gene (reference sequence). The CDR3 spans 14 residues. Deletions cut 0 bases from V and 4 bases from J, with 11 bases between. This chain's CDR3 is CASSLDQGLYEQYF. The CDR3 DNA reads as TGTGCCAGCAGCTTGGATCAGGGATTATACGAGCAGTACTTC.

The CDR3 protein is CASREAGRDTQYF. The CDR3 nucleotides are TGTGCCAGTCGAGAGGCGGGAAGGGATACGCAGTATTTT. The rearrangement uses TRBV28 and TRBJ2-3; tentatively, D is TRBD2 (6 bases). The CDR3 is made up of 13 amino acids. Germline loops: CDR1 MDHEN, CDR2 SYDVKM. V lost 9 bases to trimming and J lost 6 bases, with 16 bases between them.

The V call is TRBV28, the J call TRBJ1-2; D not resolved. Germline V lookup: CDR1 MDHEN, CDR2 SYDVKM. The V end lost 3 bases, the J end lost 7 bases, and 18 bases lay between the germline ends. The CDR3 has 15 residues. The CDR3 bases are TGTGCCAGCAGTTTGGCCGCCGGGGAATTGTCTGGCTACACCTTC. Its translation is CASSLAAGELSGYTF.

The chain links TRBV11-2 to TRBJ1-1; TRBD1 might be the D (6 bases). Germline V gene sequence: CDR1 SGHAT, CDR2 FQNNGV. The CDR3 runs 16 residues. The V gene lost 1 base and the J gene lost 0 bases, with 12 bases spanning the gap. DNA for the CDR3: TGTGCCAGCAGCTTAGTGGGTCAGGGGATGAACACTGAAGCTTTCTTT. Its protein product is CASSLVGQGMNTEAFF.

The J gene is TRBJ1-5, the V gene TRBV28, with 7 bases lining up with TRBD1. The CDR3 sequence is 15 residues long. Germline lookup yields CDR1 MDHEN and CDR2 SYDVKM. The V segment lost 6 bases and the J segment 6 bases; nucleotides outside the gene matches: 11. The CDR3 DNA is TGTGCCAGCAGCCGCAGGGGGTCCTCCACTCAGCCCCAGCATTTT. This gives the protein CASSRRGSSTQPQHF.

This clone was detected once. The rearrangement joins TRBV6-5 to TRBJ1-2; D ambiguous. CDR3 size: 14 residues. Trimming stripped 0 bases from V and 6 bases from J, with 11 bases between. CDR1 and CDR2 (germline): MNHEY, SVGAGI. CDR3 in amino acids: CASSYSDKTDGYTF. The CDR3 nucleotides are TGTGCCAGCAGTTACTCAGACAAGACTGATGGCTACACCTTC.

This chain uses TRBV4-1 with TRBJ2-1; D is unresolved. CDR1 is MGHRA and CDR2 is YSYEKL in the germline V gene. V lost 1 base to trimming and J lost 8 bases, with 9 bases between them. There are 13 residues in the CDR3. The CDR3 here is CASSQVTAHEQFF. Written as DNA, the CDR3 is TGCGCCAGCAGCCAAGTTACAGCGCATGAGCAGTTCTTC.

This clone was counted a few times. The genes are TRBV3-1 (or the pseudogene TRBV3-2) and TRBJ2-7; TRBD1 or TRBD2 may be the D gene (6 bases each). Looked up from germline, CDR1 is LGHDT and CDR2 is YNNKEL (reference sequence). V was shortened by 3 bases and J by 3 bases, with 15 bases between the two germline ends. This CDR3 has 15 residues. CDR3 protein: CASSQQWGANYEQYF. CDR3 coding DNA: TGTGCCAGCAGCCAGCAGTGGGGGGCTAACTACGAGCAGTACTTC.

This rearrangement joins TRBV6-6 to TRBJ2-7; D not certain. Trimming shortened V by 10 bases and J by 0 bases, and 16 bases separated the two germline ends. Germline assignment: CDR1 MNHNY and CDR2 SVGAGI (reference sequence). This CDR3 region has 14 residues. The CDR3 DNA sequence: TGTGCCACCCCGACCGGGTTTCACTCCTACGAGCAGTACTTC. Translating gives CATPTGFHSYEQYF.